Presented here are 6 T cell receptor beta chains from one specimen sequenced in a study of blood T cells in healthy people across ages. Using a J-beta primer mix together with a sample-barcoded 5' primer, a second PCR was run for about 6 to 12 cycles. TCRdb recomputed calls from the 5' RACE reads with MiXCR, one row per CDR3 protein. In the table there are roughly 800,000 distinct CDR3 sequences, 58% of which are singletons. The sequencing input was blood. These receptors were taken from a man aged 30 to 45 in good health.

This chain uses TRBV20-1 with TRBJ2-7; perhaps TRBD1 as D (5 bases). V lost 5 bases and J 0 bases, leaving 14 bases between the germline ends. CDR1 is DFQATT and CDR2 is SNEGSKA in the germline V gene (reference sequence). The CDR3 length is 14 residues. The CDR3 here is CSALEGVGSYEQYF. The CDR3 DNA follows: TGCAGTGCTCTCGAAGGGGTCGGCTCCTACGAGCAGTACTTC.

The rearrangement uses TRBV6-2 or TRBV6-3 and TRBJ2-3; the D gene is possibly TRBD1 (5 bases). CDR1 is MNHEY and CDR2 is SVGEGT in the germline V gene. This CDR3 region has 18 residues. Trimming stripped 4 bases from V and 2 bases from J, with 22 bases between. CDR3 region: CASSLRPIDRTFTDTQYF. The CDR3 coding sequence is TGTGCCAGCAGTTTACGGCCTATCGACAGAACCTTCACAGATACGCAGTATTTT.

V usage is TRBV7-2 and J usage is TRBJ2-7; D is tentatively TRBD1 or TRBD2 (5 bases each). The V end lost 6 bases, the J end lost 1 base, and 13 bases lay between the germline ends. Germline loops: CDR1 SGHTA, CDR2 FQGNSA. The CDR3 runs 14 residues. The CDR3 DNA sequence: TGTGCCAGCAGGTTGGGGGATTGGTCCTACGAGCAGTACTTC. It codes for CASRLGDWSYEQYF.

This clonotype was seen only a few times. This sequence joins TRBV29-1 and TRBJ1-2; D is undetermined. The CDR3 consists of 12 residues. The ends were cut back, 1 base at V and 8 bases at J, with 11 bases in the middle. The V gene's germline CDR1 is SQVTM and CDR2 ANQGSEA. This CDR3 is CSVEGAMGGYTF. The DNA for the CDR3 is TGCAGCGTTGAAGGGGCCATGGGGGGCTACACCTTC.

In DNA form, the CDR3 reads TGTGCCAGCAATTGGGGCAGGGTGTGGTCTGGGGCCAACGTCCTGACTTTC. This translates into CASNWGRVWSGANVLTF. The V and J genes are TRBV7-9 and TRBJ2-6; possibly TRBD1 for D (5 bases). Germline CDR1 is SEHNR and CDR2 is FQNEAQ (reference sequence). V was pared by 7 bases and J by 1 base, with 17 bases between. CDR3 length: 17 amino acids.

This clonotype was detected a few times. The chain couples TRBV5-1 to TRBJ1-2, with D possibly TRBD1 on 5 matching bases. V lost 0 bases and J lost 8, with 14 bases in between. CDR1 and CDR2 from the germline V gene are SGHRS and YFSETQ. CDR3 length: 14 residues. DNA of the CDR3: TGCGCCAGCAGCTTGGGGGACCTTCGCCTGGGCTACACCTTC. This encodes CASSLGDLRLGYTF.